This T cell receptor (beta chain) was sequenced in a study of blood T cell repertoires in COVID-19. Study information: COVID-19 samples, acute and convalescent, were from the United States, Italy and Spain. The analysed material was cDNA or gDNA that came from T cells, B-cell-depleted T cells, or PBMCs.

Methods used by the authors: Estimation of nucleated cell counts was performed using reference gene primer amplification. Profiled with immunoSEQ multiplex PCR; TCRdb holds only in-frame clones, not every one. That table furnishes V, J and clone size, whereas the DNA furnished D and trimming. This sample yields 55,000 to 75,000 clones, of which about three quarters are seen a single time; around a tenth belongs to the top ten. Trimming removed 5 bases at V and 2 bases at J, with 6 bases between. The CDR3 contains 12 residues. Germline CDR1 and CDR2: SEHNR and FQNEAQ (reference sequence). Sequenced: peripheral blood. The TCR sequence derives from a human donor in a cohort sampled during active COVID-19. The V and J genes are TRBV7-9 and TRBJ1-1; D ambiguous. The CDR3 region is CASSTTNTEAFF. CDR3 coding DNA: TGTGCCAGCAGCACCACAAACACTGAAGCTTTCTTT.